A selection of T cell receptor beta chains follows, all from one sample in a study of T cell responses to AZD1222 COVID-19 vaccine. Using immunoSEQ multiplex PCR, the repertoire was profiled, and TCRdb retains in-frame clones only, with some absent. The sample shows 100,000 to 150,000 clones, 92% of them seen only once. Here the sequenced sample was peripheral blood, taken 28 days after the second AZD1222 dose. The receptors originated from an adult who received the AZD1222 COVID-19 vaccine. CDR3s include the opening cysteine and the closing phenylalanine or tryptophan. Each record gives: D gene, J gene, CDR3 length, V gene, clone size, CDR3 protein, CDR3 DNA. A D gene is named only where the DNA matches it firmly. Only some rows state a clone size, as once, few, many or a class for expanded clones.

>NA|TRBJ1-1|11|TRBV3-1/TRBV3-2|NA
CASSQVGKAFF
TGTGCCAGCAGCCAAGTGGGGAAGGCTTTCTTT
>NA|TRBJ1-2|15|TRBV21-1|NA
CASSKKSRGTYGYTF
TGTGCCAGCAGCAAAAAGTCGCGGGGGACCTATGGCTACACCTTC
>TRBD2|TRBJ2-3|16|TRBV6-5|NA
CASSFPTSGSMDTQYF
TGTGCCAGCAGTTTTCCGACTAGCGGGAGTATGGATACGCAGTATTTT
>TRBD1|TRBJ1-3|15|TRBV6-1|once
CASSEPGGFGNTIYF
TGTGCCAGCAGTGAACCAGGGGGATTTGGAAACACCATATATTTT
>TRBD1|TRBJ1-6|13|TRBV9|NA
CASSDRDLSPLHF
TGTGCCAGCAGTGACAGGGATCTTTCACCCCTCCACTTT
>NA|TRBJ1-2|12|TRBV7-9|NA
CASSSSGVGYTF
TGTGCCAGCAGCTCCTCAGGGGTCGGCTACACCTTC
>NA|TRBJ2-3|15|TRBV19|once
CASSGSSWGTDTQYF
TGTGCCAGTAGCGGCTCCTCATGGGGGACAGATACGCAGTATTTT
>NA|TRBJ1-2|16|TRBV4-1|NA
CASSQEATPGSRGYTF
TGCGCCAGCAGCCAAGAAGCTACCCCAGGAAGTCGTGGCTACACCTTC
>NA|TRBJ1-2|13|TRBV5-5|NA
CASSLLRSGGYTF
TGTGCCAGCAGCTTGCTCCGATCGGGAGGCTACACCTTC
>TRBD1|TRBJ1-6|14|TRBV2|few
CASRLGQGGSPLHF
TGTGCCAGCAGACTAGGACAGGGTGGCTCACCCCTCCACTTT
>NA|TRBJ1-1|15|TRBV30|NA
CAWSPIPVPWTEAFF
TGTGCCTGGAGTCCAATCCCCGTCCCGTGGACTGAAGCTTTCTTT
>NA|TRBJ2-6|17|TRBV18|once
CASSPGQASSGANVLTF
TGTGCCAGCTCACCGGGGCAGGCGAGCTCTGGGGCCAACGTCCTGACTTTC
>NA|TRBJ1-1|13|TRBV28|NA
CASSLGGDTEAFF
TGTGCCAGCAGTTTAGGTGGGGACACTGAAGCTTTCTTT
>NA|TRBJ2-5|13|TRBV12-3/TRBV12-4|NA
CASSLGGWETQYF
TGTGCCAGCAGTTTAGGGGGCTGGGAGACCCAGTACTTC
>NA|TRBJ2-3|15|TRBV7-2|NA
CASSPQDLKTDTQYF
TGTGCCAGCAGCCCCCAAGACCTAAAAACAGATACGCAGTATTTT
>NA|TRBJ1-2|16|TRBV15|few
CATSIRAPQAPYGYTF
TGTGCCACCAGCATCCGGGCGCCCCAGGCCCCCTATGGCTACACCTTC
>TRBD1|TRBJ1-2|13|TRBV14|NA
CASSQAGGYGYTF
TGTGCCAGCAGCCAAGCAGGGGGCTATGGCTACACCTTC
>NA|TRBJ1-6|14|TRBV7-3|NA
CASSFGAPTSPLHF
TGTGCCAGCAGCTTTGGGGCCCCTACTTCACCCCTCCACTTT
>TRBD1|TRBJ1-3|17|TRBV10-3|NA
CAISDWTGGVSGNTIYF
TGTGCCATCAGTGATTGGACAGGGGGAGTCTCTGGAAACACCATATATTTT
>NA|TRBJ1-4|14|TRBV6-4|NA
CASLTIVDGKKLFF
TGTGCCAGTTTGACGATTGTGGACGGTAAAAAACTGTTTTTT
>NA|TRBJ1-4|14|TRBV18|once
CASSPFATEEKLFF
TGTGCCAGCTCACCCTTTGCGACGGAGGAAAAACTGTTTTTT
>TRBD2|TRBJ2-1|15|TRBV6-5|NA
CASSYSGGTYNEQFF
TGTGCCAGCAGTTACAGCGGGGGCACCTACAATGAGCAGTTCTTC
>NA|TRBJ2-3|13|TRBV6-4|NA
CASSQDSTDTQYF
TGTGCCAGCAGTCAGGACAGCACAGATACGCAGTATTTT
>NA|TRBJ1-6|13|TRBV27|NA
CASSLRRTEGLHF
TGTGCCAGCAGTTTACGTAGGACAGAAGGCCTCCACTTT
>TRBD1|TRBJ2-3|16|TRBV6-5|NA
CASSYSSGQGADTQYF
TGTGCCAGCAGTTACTCTTCGGGACAGGGTGCAGATACGCAGTATTTT
>TRBD1|TRBJ2-2|17|TRBV24-1|NA
CATSDQGQGFYTGELFF
TGTGCCACCAGTGACCAAGGACAGGGGTTTTACACCGGGGAGCTGTTTTTT
>NA|TRBJ2-5|16|TRBV18|NA
CASSPPFRGPQETQYF
TGTGCCAGCTCACCTCCCTTTAGGGGCCCCCAAGAGACCCAGTACTTC
>TRBD2|TRBJ2-7|15|TRBV28|once
CASSLYGRAWYEQYF
TGTGCCAGCAGTTTGTACGGGAGGGCCTGGTACGAGCAGTACTTC
>TRBD1|TRBJ2-3|15|TRBV6-6|NA
CASSYSGQGRDTQYF
TGTGCCAGCAGTTACAGCGGACAGGGGCGAGATACGCAGTATTTT
>NA|TRBJ1-5|14|TRBV18|NA
CASSPTGAVQPQHF
TGTGCCAGCTCCCCAACGGGGGCGGTTCAGCCCCAGCATTTT
>TRBD2|TRBJ2-3|16|TRBV6-2/TRBV6-3|NA
CASSDFGSGGTDTQYF
TGTGCCAGCAGCGATTTCGGTAGCGGGGGCACAGATACGCAGTATTTT
>TRBD2|TRBJ2-7|17|TRBV6-2/TRBV6-3|NA
CASSYSGTSGRNGEQYF
TGTGCCAGCAGTTACTCGGGGACTAGCGGGAGGAACGGCGAGCAGTACTTC
>NA|TRBJ2-3|11|TRBV5-1|once
CASSTTDTQYF
TGCGCCAGCAGCACCACAGATACGCAGTATTTT
>TRBD2|TRBJ2-2|18|TRBV18|NA
CASSNTKGGGPNTGELFF
TGTGCCAGCTCAAACACCAAAGGCGGGGGGCCTAACACCGGGGAGCTGTTTTTT
>NA|TRBJ2-6|15|TRBV5-1|few
CASSPPRAGANVLTF
TGCGCCAGCAGCCCCCCCAGGGCTGGGGCCAACGTCCTGACTTTC
>NA|TRBJ1-1|15|TRBV7-9|NA
CASSPRAGLNTEAFF
TGTGCCAGCAGCCCTAGGGCAGGCCTGAACACTGAAGCTTTCTTT
>NA|TRBJ2-1|16|TRBV5-1|NA
CASSLGASQWDNEQFF
TGCGCCAGCAGCTTGGGGGCTAGTCAGTGGGACAATGAGCAGTTCTTC
>NA|TRBJ2-2|14|TRBV27|NA
CASSVQGPTGELFF
TGTGCCAGCAGTGTACAGGGACCCACCGGGGAGCTGTTTTTT
>NA|TRBJ1-5|19|TRBV6-4|few
CASSKPGHSPGIGNQPQHF
TGTGCCAGCAGTAAACCGGGACACTCTCCCGGGATTGGCAATCAGCCCCAGCATTTT
>NA|TRBJ2-3|16|TRBV24-1|once
CATSDPTDASTDTQYF
TGTGCCACCAGTGACCCGACTGATGCTAGCACAGATACGCAGTATTTT
>TRBD1|TRBJ1-1|13|TRBV7-3|NA
CASSPRGITEAFF
TGTGCCAGCAGCCCCAGGGGGATCACTGAAGCTTTCTTT
>NA|TRBJ1-5|13|TRBV19|NA
CASSIARDQPQHF
TGTGCCAGTAGTATAGCCAGGGATCAGCCCCAGCATTTT
>TRBD2|TRBJ2-3|14|TRBV27|NA
CASKGGTSGDTQYF
TGTGCCAGCAAAGGGGGGACTAGTGGAGATACGCAGTATTTT
>NA|TRBJ1-2|15|TRBV6-5|NA
CASSTAGATNYGYTF
TGTGCCAGCAGTACCGCAGGGGCCACCAACTATGGCTACACCTTC
>TRBD1|TRBJ1-5|15|TRBV7-2|NA
CASSSQGARGQPQHF
TGTGCCAGCAGCTCACAGGGGGCAAGGGGACAGCCCCAGCATTTT
>NA|TRBJ2-5|14|TRBV24-1|once
CATSESGVKETQYF
TGTGCCACCAGTGAGTCGGGAGTAAAAGAGACCCAGTACTTC
>NA|TRBJ2-3|14|TRBV5-1|NA
CASSLAATADTQYF
TGCGCCAGCAGCTTGGCCGCGACGGCTGATACGCAGTATTTT
>TRBD1|TRBJ1-2|16|TRBV3-1/TRBV3-2|NA
CASSQAFDRGRNGYTF
TGTGCCAGCAGCCAAGCATTTGACAGGGGAAGGAATGGCTACACCTTC
>NA|TRBJ2-1|12|TRBV29-1|NA
CSVDVSDNEQFF
TGCAGCGTTGACGTCTCGGACAATGAGCAGTTCTTC
>NA|TRBJ2-2|15|TRBV28|NA
CASSLLLGGTGELFF
TGTGCCAGCAGTTTACTCTTAGGGGGGACCGGGGAGCTGTTTTTT
>NA|TRBJ2-1|13|TRBV3-1/TRBV3-2|NA
CASSQDLGNEQFF
TGTGCCAGCAGCCAAGATCTAGGAAATGAGCAGTTCTTC
>NA|TRBJ1-2|14|TRBV27|NA
CASSLSTGTYGYTF
TGTGCCAGCAGTTTAAGCACAGGGACCTATGGCTACACCTTC
>TRBD2|TRBJ2-3|15|TRBV10-3|NA
CAIRFGLAGTDTQYF
TGTGCCATCAGATTCGGACTAGCGGGTACAGATACGCAGTATTTT
>NA|TRBJ1-3|13|TRBV19|NA
CASSNGGGNTIYF
TGTGCCAGTAGTAACGGGGGTGGAAACACCATATATTTT
>NA|TRBJ1-1|14|TRBV6-5|once
CASRRQERNTEAFF
TGTGCCAGCAGAAGACAGGAACGGAACACTGAAGCTTTCTTT
>NA|TRBJ2-1|13|TRBV9|few
CASSVEGPGDQFF
TGTGCCAGCAGCGTAGAGGGGCCGGGGGACCAGTTCTTC
>NA|TRBJ2-7|15|TRBV27|NA
CASSTLTGLHYEQYF
TGTGCCAGCAGTACCTTAACAGGGTTACACTACGAGCAGTACTTC
>NA|TRBJ1-3|15|TRBV28|NA
CASSLGPTLGNTIYF
TGTGCCAGCAGTTTGGGACCGACTCTGGGAAACACCATATATTTT
>TRBD1|TRBJ1-1|13|TRBV19|NA
CATSGQGAAEAFF
TGTGCCACTTCGGGACAGGGGGCAGCTGAAGCTTTCTTT
>TRBD2|TRBJ2-1|13|TRBV28|NA
CASTRTSRHEQFF
TGTGCCAGCACCAGGACTAGTAGACATGAGCAGTTCTTC